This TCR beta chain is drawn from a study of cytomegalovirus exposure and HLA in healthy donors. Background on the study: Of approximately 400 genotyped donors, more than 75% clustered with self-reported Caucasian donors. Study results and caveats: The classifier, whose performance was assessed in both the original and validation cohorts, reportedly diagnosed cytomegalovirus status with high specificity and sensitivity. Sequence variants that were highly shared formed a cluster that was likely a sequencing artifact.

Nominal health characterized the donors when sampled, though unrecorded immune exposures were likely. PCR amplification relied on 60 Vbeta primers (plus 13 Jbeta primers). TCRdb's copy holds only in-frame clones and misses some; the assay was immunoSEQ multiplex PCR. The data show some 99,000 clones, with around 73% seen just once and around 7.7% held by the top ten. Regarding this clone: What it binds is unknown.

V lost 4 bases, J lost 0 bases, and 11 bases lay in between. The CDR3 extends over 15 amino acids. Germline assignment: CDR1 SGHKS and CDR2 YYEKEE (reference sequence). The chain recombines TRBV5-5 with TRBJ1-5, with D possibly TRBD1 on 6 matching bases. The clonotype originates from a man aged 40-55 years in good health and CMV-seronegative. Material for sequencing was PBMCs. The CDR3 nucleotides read TGTGCCAGCAGCCAGGACAGCGGTAGCAATCAGCCCCAGCATTTT. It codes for CASSQDSGSNQPQHF.